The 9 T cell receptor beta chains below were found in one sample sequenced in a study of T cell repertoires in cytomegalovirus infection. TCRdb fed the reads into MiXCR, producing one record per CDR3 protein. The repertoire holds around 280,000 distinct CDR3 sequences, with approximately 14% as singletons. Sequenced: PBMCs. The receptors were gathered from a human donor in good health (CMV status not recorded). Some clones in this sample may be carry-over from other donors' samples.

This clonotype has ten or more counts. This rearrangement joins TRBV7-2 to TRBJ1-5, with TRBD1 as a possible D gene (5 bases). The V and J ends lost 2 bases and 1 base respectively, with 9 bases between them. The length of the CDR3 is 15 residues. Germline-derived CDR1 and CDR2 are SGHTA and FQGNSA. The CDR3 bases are TGTGCCAGCAGCTTATCCCAGGGAAGCAATCAGCCCCAGCATTTT. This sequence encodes CASSLSQGSNQPQHF.

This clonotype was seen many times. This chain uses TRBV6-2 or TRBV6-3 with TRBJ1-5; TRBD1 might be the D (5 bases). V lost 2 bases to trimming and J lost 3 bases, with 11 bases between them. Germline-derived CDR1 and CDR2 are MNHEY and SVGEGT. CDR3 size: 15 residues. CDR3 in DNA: TGTGCCAGCAGTTACAGAACAGGTGCCAATCAGCCCCAGCATTTT. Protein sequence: CASSYRTGANQPQHF.

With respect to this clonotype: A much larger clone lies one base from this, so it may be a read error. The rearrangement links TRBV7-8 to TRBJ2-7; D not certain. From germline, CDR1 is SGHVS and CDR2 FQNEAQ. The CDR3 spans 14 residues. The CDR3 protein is CASSLALGPYKQYF. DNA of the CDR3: TGTGCCAGCAGCTTAGCGTTGGGCCCCTACAAGCAGTACTTC.

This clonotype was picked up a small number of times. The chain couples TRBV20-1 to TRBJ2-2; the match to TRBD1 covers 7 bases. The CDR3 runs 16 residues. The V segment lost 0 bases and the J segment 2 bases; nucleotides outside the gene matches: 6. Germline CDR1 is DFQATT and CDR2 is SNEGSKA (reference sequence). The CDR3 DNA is TGCAGTGCTAGAGATTCGGACAGGATTAACACCGGGGAGCTGTTTTTT. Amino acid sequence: CSARDSDRINTGELFF.

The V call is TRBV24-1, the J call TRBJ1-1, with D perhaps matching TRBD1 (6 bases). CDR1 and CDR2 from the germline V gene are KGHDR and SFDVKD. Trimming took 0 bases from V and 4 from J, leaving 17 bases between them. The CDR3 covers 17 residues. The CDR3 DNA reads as TGTGCCACCAGTGATTTGAGCCCTGCAGGGGACCCCACTGAAGCTTTCTTT. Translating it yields CATSDLSPAGDPTEAFF.

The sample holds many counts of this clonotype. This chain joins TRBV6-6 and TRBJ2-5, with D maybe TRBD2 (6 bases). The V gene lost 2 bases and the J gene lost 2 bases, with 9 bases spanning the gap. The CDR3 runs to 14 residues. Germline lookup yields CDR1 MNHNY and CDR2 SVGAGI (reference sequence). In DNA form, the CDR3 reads TGTGCCAGCAGTTACACGGGGGAACAAGAGACCCAGTACTTC. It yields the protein CASSYTGEQETQYF.

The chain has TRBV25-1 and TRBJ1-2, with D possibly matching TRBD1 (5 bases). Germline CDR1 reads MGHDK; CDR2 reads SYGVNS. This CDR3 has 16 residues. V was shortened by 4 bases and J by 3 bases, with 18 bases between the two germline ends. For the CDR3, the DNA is TGTGCCAGCAGTGGCATCAGTGAGGGGAGATACTATGGCTACACCTTC. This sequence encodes CASSGISEGRYYGYTF.

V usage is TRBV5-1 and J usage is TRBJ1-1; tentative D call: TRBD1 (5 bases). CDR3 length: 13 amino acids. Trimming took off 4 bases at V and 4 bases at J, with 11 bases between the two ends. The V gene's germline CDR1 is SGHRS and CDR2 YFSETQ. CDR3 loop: CASSSRVRTEAFF. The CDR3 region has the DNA TGCGCCAGCAGCAGCAGGGTTCGCACTGAAGCTTTCTTT.

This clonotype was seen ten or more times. CDR3 region: CASSFHGGTEAFF. The CDR3 DNA follows: TGTGCCAGCAGCTTCCACGGGGGCACTGAAGCTTTCTTT. The chain combines TRBV7-6 with TRBJ1-1; D might be TRBD1 (5 bases). Germline CDR1 is SGHVS and CDR2 is FNYEAQ. The CDR3 has 13 amino acids. V dropped 3 bases and J dropped 4 bases, with 9 bases sitting between them.